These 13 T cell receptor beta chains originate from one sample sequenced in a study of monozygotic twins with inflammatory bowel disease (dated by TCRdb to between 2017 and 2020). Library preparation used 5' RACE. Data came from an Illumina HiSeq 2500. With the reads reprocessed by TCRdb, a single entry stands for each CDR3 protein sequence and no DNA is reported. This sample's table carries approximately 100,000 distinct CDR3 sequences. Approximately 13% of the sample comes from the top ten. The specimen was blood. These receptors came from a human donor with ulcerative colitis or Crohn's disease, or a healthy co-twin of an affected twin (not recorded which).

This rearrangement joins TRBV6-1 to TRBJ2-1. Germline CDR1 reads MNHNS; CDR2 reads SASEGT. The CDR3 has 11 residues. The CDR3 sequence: CASSESNEQFF.

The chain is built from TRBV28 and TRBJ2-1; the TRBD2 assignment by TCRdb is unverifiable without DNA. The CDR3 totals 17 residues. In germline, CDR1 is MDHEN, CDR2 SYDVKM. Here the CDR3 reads CASPPSGASGSRDEQFF. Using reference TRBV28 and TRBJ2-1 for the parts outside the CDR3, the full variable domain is DVKVTQSSRYLVKRTGEKVFLECVQDMDHENMFWYRQDPGLGLRLIYFSYDVKMKEKGDIPEGYSVSREKKERFSLILESASTNQTSMYLCASPPSGASGSRDEQFFGPGTRLTVL.

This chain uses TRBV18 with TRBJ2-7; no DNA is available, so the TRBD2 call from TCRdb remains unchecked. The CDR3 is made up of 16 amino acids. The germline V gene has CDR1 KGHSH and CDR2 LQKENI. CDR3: CASSPLPSGNPYEQYF.

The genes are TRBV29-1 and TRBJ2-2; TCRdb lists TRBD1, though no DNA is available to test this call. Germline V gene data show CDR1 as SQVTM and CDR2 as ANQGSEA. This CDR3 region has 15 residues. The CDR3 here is CSVGTGTLNTGELFF.

CDR3 in amino acids: CASSQTGSLAHGGYTF. The chain combines TRBV12-3 or TRBV12-4 with TRBJ1-2. This CDR3 is 16 amino acids long.

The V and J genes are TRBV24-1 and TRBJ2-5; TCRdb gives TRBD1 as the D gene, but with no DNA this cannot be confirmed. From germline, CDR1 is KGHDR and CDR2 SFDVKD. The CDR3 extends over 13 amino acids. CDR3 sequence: CATTDSFQETQYF.

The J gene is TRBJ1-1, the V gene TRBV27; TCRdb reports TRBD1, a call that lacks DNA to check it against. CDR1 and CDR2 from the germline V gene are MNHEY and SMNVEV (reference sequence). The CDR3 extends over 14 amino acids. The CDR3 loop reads CASISTDMNTEAFF.

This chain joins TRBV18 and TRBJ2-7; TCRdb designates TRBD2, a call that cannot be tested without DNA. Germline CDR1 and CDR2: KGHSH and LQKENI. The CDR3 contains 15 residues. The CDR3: CASSLNRAHPSEQYF.

The CDR3 sequence is CASSPRGDTEAFF. This chain joins TRBV16 and TRBJ1-1; the TCRdb D gene call, TRBD1, has no DNA to confirm it. Germline CDR1 reads KGHSY; CDR2 reads FQNENV. This CDR3 comprises 13 residues.

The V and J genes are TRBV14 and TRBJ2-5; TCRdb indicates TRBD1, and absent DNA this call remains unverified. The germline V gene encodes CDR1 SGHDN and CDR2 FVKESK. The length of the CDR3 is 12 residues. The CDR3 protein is CASSQGAQTQYF.

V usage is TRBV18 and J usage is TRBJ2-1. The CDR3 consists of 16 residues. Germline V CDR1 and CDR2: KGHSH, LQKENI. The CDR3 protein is CASSPPSGMRYNEQFF.

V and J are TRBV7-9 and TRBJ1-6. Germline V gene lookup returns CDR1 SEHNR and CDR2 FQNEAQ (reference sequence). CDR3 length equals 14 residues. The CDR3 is CASSLELGYEPLHF.

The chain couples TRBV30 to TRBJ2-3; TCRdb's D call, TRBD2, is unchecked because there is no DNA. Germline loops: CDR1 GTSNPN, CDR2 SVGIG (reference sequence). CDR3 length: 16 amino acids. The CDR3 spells CAWTGGEGSGTDTQYF.